This TCR beta chain was recovered during a study of blood T cell repertoires in COVID-19. The CDR3 loop spans 15 amino acids. Germline V gene data show CDR1 as LGHNA and CDR2 as YNFKEQ. The V segment lost 1 base and the J segment 3 bases; nucleotides outside the gene matches: 5. As handled by the study authors: Researchers report that nucleated cell counts were estimated from reference gene primer amplification. The data were produced by immunoSEQ multiplex PCR, yet TCRdb's version contains in-frame clones alone and is incomplete. V and J calls and clone size are as listed in that table; D and trimming were resolved from the DNA. The table lists some 300,000 clones, around 89% of them singletons.

The sequenced sample consisted of peripheral blood. This TCR was sampled from a woman aged 45-60 years with COVID-19, enrolled during active disease. The gene calls are TRBV4-2 and TRBJ2-7; TRBD2 matches at 8 bases. The CDR3 coding sequence is TGTGCCAGCAGCCAAGGGCGGGAGGTCCTCTACGAGCAGTACTTC. Translation: CASSQGREVLYEQYF.